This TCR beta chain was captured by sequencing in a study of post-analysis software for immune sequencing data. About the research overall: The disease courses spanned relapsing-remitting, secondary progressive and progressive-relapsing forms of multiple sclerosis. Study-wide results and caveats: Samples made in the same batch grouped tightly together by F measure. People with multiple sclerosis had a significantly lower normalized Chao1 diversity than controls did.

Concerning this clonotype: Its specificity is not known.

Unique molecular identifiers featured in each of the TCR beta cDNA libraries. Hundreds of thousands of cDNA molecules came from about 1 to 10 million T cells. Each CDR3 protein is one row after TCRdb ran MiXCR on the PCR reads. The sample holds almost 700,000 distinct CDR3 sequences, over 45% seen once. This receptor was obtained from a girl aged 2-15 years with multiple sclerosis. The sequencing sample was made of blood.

The CDR3 DNA follows: TGTGCCAGCAGTTCAACAGGGGAGCCACCTCCCGATGGGCAGTTCTTC. This sequence encodes CASSSTGEPPPDGQFF. The gene calls are TRBV7-3 and TRBJ2-1; 7 bases are a match to TRBD1. Germline V CDR1 and CDR2: SGHTA, FQGTGA. V dropped 6 bases and J dropped 12; count of bases not matched to a gene: 20. The CDR3 runs 16 residues.